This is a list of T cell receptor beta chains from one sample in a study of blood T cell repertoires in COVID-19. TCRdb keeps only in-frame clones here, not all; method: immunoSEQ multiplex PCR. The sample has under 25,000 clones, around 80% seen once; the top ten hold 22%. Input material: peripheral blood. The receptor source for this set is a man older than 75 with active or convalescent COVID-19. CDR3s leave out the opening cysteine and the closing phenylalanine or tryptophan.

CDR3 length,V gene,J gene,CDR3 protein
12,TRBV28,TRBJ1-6,AGKRTLYNSPLH
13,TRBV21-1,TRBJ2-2,ASTLEVAGSGELF
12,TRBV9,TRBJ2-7,ASSVGLAGLEQY
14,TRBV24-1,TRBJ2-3,ATRESSGALRDTQY
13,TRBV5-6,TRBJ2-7,ASSLGRGRSYEQY
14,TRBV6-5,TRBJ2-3,ASSWNRDSLWGTQY
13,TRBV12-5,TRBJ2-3,ASGLERGRTDTQY
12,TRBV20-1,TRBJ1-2,SASGQEKNYGYT
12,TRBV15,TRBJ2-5,ATSRDRVGETQY
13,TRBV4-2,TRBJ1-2,ASSPQAGASYGYT
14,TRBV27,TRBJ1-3,ASSQTGAFSGNTIY
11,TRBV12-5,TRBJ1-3,ASGPGDGNTIY
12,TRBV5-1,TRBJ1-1,ASRMQGVTTEAF
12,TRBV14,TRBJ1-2,ASSTTWGEGGYT
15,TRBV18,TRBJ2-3,ASSLTSGGPSTDTQY
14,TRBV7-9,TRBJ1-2,ASSLASGTGGYGYT
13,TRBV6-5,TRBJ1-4,ASRHRQGAHEKLF
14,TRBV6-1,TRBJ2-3,ASSVLQGGGTDTQY
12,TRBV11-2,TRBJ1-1,ASSLRARATEAF
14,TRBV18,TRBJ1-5,ASSLRQLPSNQPQH